The sequence of this T cell receptor (beta chain) was determined in a study of CD8 T cells in ankylosing spondylitis (dated by TCRdb to about 2017). In terms of the full investigation: T cell receptor beta repertoires were profiled in healthy donors and ankylosing spondylitis patients so that disease-linked TCR variants could be found. Peripheral blood was sampled, and synovial fluid was additionally collected from ankylosing spondylitis patients. In total, the full study cohort was made up of roughly 100 healthy donors and about two dozen ankylosing spondylitis patients. Paper-wide results and their limitations: A CD8+ phenotype was shown by the disease-linked clones, which were found at relatively low frequencies in peripheral blood. A TCR beta motif made up of several highly homologous amino acid variants appeared to be characteristic of blood from ankylosing spondylitis patients. Some of the motif variants had been reported before in the synovial fluid and blood of reactive arthritis patients, a finding that suggests common disease-initiation mechanisms. According to the report, matched synovial fluid samples from ankylosing spondylitis patients were significantly enriched for the disease-linked clones.

Concerning this clonotype: Its antigen is unknown. No per-base quality is available; no much larger clone lies one base away.

CDR1 and CDR2 are read off the germline V gene as MNHNS and SASEGT. At the junction V is shortened by 6 bases and J by 4 bases; bases outside the gene matches: 0. Its CDR3 holds 12 amino acids, cysteine through phenylalanine. Solely the CDR3 DNA is kept, with 36 bases framed from the first base. Sequenced on an Illumina HiSeq 2500. Quantitative 5'-RACE with molecular barcodes was used to prepare TCR beta libraries. In the original analysis: A new computational method based on a probabilistic model of VDJ rearrangement was used to identify disease-linked TCR variants. TCRdb handled the public reads itself, with Q25 trimming in fastp and clone calling in MiXCR, and kept productive beta chains. Each entry merges the rows of one CDR3 protein and shows their most common DNA and genes. TCRdb's processing, not the authors' own work, is the source of the V and J calls. In this sample the table shows about 750,000 distinct CDR3 sequences, 15% to 20% of which occur a single time. The ten top clones hold roughly a fifth of the sample.

The clonotype originates from a male donor with ankylosing spondylitis. The chain is made from TRBV6-1 and TRBJ2-1; 7 nucleotides in the junction match TRBD1. The sample consisted of blood, either unsorted or a sorted T cell fraction (not recorded which). The encoded CDR3 is CASRDRYNEQFF. The nucleotides read TGTGCCAGCAGGGACAGGTACAATGAGCAGTTCTTC.